This T cell receptor (beta chain) appears in the sequencing data of a study of blood T cells in healthy people across ages. Findings and limits, study-wide: Not knowing donor CMV status may have confounded expanded clonotype changes. Long-lived donors had more naive CD4+ cells and higher diversity than aged donors.

PBMCs were isolated at a quantity of at least 6 million per sample. With a J-beta primer mix and a sample-barcoded 5' primer, a second PCR ran roughly 6 to 11 cycles. Each cDNA molecule was tagged by a template-switch adaptor with 12 random nucleotides. TCRdb re-called the 5' RACE reads with MiXCR, one entry per CDR3 protein. The table shows some 710,000 distinct CDR3 sequences, with 22% occurring only once. The CDR3 covers 20 residues. Germline trimming cut 3 bases from V and 0 bases from J; bases unmatched to any gene: 15. From germline, CDR1 is SGHRS and CDR2 YFSETQ. Only a few counts were recorded for this clonotype. Antigen: not known.

The chain carries TRBV5-1 and TRBJ2-4, with 10 bases identical to TRBD2. The sequencing sample was made of blood. This TCR was sampled from a man in his 70s in good health. The CDR3 loop is CASSSHPRTSGEIAKNIQYF. In DNA, the CDR3 is TGCGCCAGCAGCTCGCACCCCCGGACTAGCGGAGAAATAGCCAAAAACATTCAGTACTTC. Based on the CDR3 plus reference TRBV5-1 and TRBJ2-4, the full variable domain is KAGVTQTPRYLIKTRGQQVTLSCSPISGHRSVSWYQQTPGQGLQFLFEYFSETQRNKGNFPGRFSGRQFSNSRSEMNVSTLELGDSALYLCASSSHPRTSGEIAKNIQYFGAGTRLSVL.